One and the same sample provided the 17 T cell receptor beta chains below, sequenced in a study of blood T cell repertoires in COVID-19 (dated by TCRdb to 2020 to 2022). The library was produced with the immunoSEQ multiplex PCR assay. Held by TCRdb, this immuneACCESS table contains in-frame sequences only and omits some clones. Under half of the omission traces to an unresolved V gene where checked; the cause of the rest is unknown. The table for this sample lists about 26,000 clones; approximately 70% of them were counted only once. The ten largest account for 6% to 8% of the sample. Sequencing used peripheral blood. The receptors were gathered from a man aged 55-75 years with active or convalescent COVID-19.

The chain carries TRBV2 and TRBJ1-2; 9 bases match TRBD1. The CDR3 loop spans 13 amino acids. J lost 3 bases, V lost 7 bases, and 3 bases had no gene match. The germline V gene encodes CDR1 SNHLY and CDR2 FYNNEI. CDR3 bases: TGTGCCAGCAAGAGGGACAGGGACTATGGCTACACCTTC. Translating it yields CASKRDRDYGYTF.

The rearrangement uses TRBV10-3 and TRBJ1-3; 10 positions agree with TRBD1. This CDR3 region has 15 residues. J lost 3 bases, V lost 5 bases, and 4 bases had no gene match. Germline lookup yields CDR1 ENHRY and CDR2 SYGVKD. The CDR3 nucleotides are TGTGCCATCAGTCCAGGGACAGGGGTTGGAAACACCATATATTTT. Residues: CAISPGTGVGNTIYF.

This clone was found a few times. This chain uses TRBV7-9 with TRBJ2-2; the D gene is possibly TRBD2 (5 bases). V was cut by 5 bases and J by 8 bases, with 18 bases left in between. Germline V gives CDR1 SEHNR, CDR2 FQNEAQ (reference sequence). The CDR3 extends over 15 amino acids. The CDR3 DNA reads as TGTGCCAGCAGCCGAAGTCAAGCGCGGGCGGGGGAGCTGTTTTTT. It translates to CASSRSQARAGELFF.

V gene TRBV3-1 (or the pseudogene TRBV3-2) combines with J gene TRBJ2-7; the match to TRBD1 covers 9 bases. The junction had 3 bases not matched to a gene; V was cut back by 5 bases and J by 4 bases. CDR3 length: 13 amino acids. Germline CDR1 and CDR2: LGHDT and YNNKEL (reference sequence). The CDR3 coding sequence is TGTGCCAGCAGCTCGGGACAGGGATACGAGCAGTACTTC. Its protein is CASSSGQGYEQYF.

This rearrangement joins TRBV5-1 to TRBJ1-2; the D gene is possibly TRBD1 (5 bases). Per germline, CDR1 SGHRS and CDR2 YFSETQ. Trimming took off 4 bases at V and 5 bases at J, with 18 bases between the two ends. This CDR3 spans 15 amino acids. The CDR3 reads CASSRRRGGEYGYTF. The CDR3 DNA is TGCGCCAGCAGCCGGAGAAGGGGAGGAGAGTATGGCTACACCTTC.

There are a few counts of this clone. The chain joins TRBV30 to TRBJ2-6; D might be TRBD1 (6 bases). Deletions cut 4 bases from V and 4 bases from J, with 14 bases between. The CDR3 spans 15 residues. From germline, CDR1 is GTSNPN and CDR2 SVGIG (reference sequence). The CDR3 sequence is CAWKTGLSGANVLTF. CDR3 nucleotides: TGTGCCTGGAAAACAGGGCTGTCAGGGGCCAACGTCCTGACTTTC.

This clone occurred once. V usage is TRBV5-1 and J usage is TRBJ1-2; 9 bases are shared with TRBD1. With 3 bases clipped from V and 8 bases from J, the junction kept 11 bases outside the gene matches. From germline, CDR1 is SGHRS and CDR2 YFSETQ. The CDR3 has 15 residues. CDR3 coding DNA: TGCGCCAGCAGCTCAACTTCGGGACAGGGAGACGGCTACACCTTC. Protein product: CASSSTSGQGDGYTF.

This clone occurred a few times. An end of the junction differs from the germline gene, which may be a read error. This chain joins TRBV9 and TRBJ2-7; D gene uncertain. In germline, CDR1 is SGDLS, CDR2 YYNGEE. The CDR3 totals 14 residues. CDR3 coding DNA: TGTGCCAGCAGCGTAGACCTGGAGTCCTCCGAGCAGTACTTC. Translated: CASSVDLESSEQYF.

The chain employs TRBV7-9 and TRBJ1-1; maybe TRBD1 (6 bases). The CDR3 extends over 15 amino acids. Germline assignment: CDR1 SEHNR and CDR2 FQNEAQ (reference sequence). V was trimmed by 5 bases and J by 1 base, leaving 14 bases between them. The CDR3 reads CASSRRTVTNTEAFF. For the CDR3, the DNA is TGTGCCAGCAGCAGACGGACAGTTACGAACACTGAAGCTTTCTTT.

V gene TRBV27 combines with J gene TRBJ1-1; 11 bases match TRBD1. This CDR3 comprises 13 residues. V was pared by 4 bases and J by 8 bases, with 3 bases of the junction left unmatched. Looked up from germline, CDR1 is MNHEY and CDR2 is SMNVEV (reference sequence). The CDR3 reads CASSSRDRGEAFF. In nucleotides, the CDR3 is TGTGCCAGCAGTTCCCGGGACAGGGGGGAAGCTTTCTTT.

The rearrangement links TRBV11-2 to TRBJ2-2, with TRBD2 identical over 8 bases. CDR1 and CDR2 (germline): SGHAT, FQNNGV. V lost 0 bases and J lost 4; bases outside the gene matches: 7. The CDR3 has 17 amino acids. CDR3 nucleotide sequence: TGTGCCAGCAGCTTAGATCATAGCGGGGCGATCACCGGGGAGCTGTTTTTT. Amino acids: CASSLDHSGAITGELFF. Filled out from reference TRBV11-2 and TRBJ2-2, the complete variable domain reads EAGVAQSPRYKIIEKRQSVAFWCNPISGHATLYWYQQILGQGPKLLIQFQNNGVVDDSQLPKDRFSAERLKGVDSTLKIQPAKLEDSAVYLCASSLDHSGAITGELFFGEGSRLTVL.

This chain uses TRBV28 with TRBJ1-1, with D perhaps TRBD1 (6 bases). Trimming cost V 6 bases and J 6 bases, with 17 bases left between them. The V gene's germline CDR1 is MDHEN and CDR2 SYDVKM. The CDR3 contains 14 residues. The CDR3 coding sequence is TGTGCCAGCAGGTCCGGGACAAGGACGGCTGAAGCTTTCTTT. It yields the protein CASRSGTRTAEAFF.

The chain has TRBV25-1 and TRBJ1-1, with D hard to call. Trimming removed 2 bases at V and 1 base at J, with 5 bases between. The germline gives CDR1 MGHDK, CDR2 SYGVNS. The CDR3 contains 13 residues. The CDR3 DNA follows: TGTGCCAGCAGTGAAGCAGGGAACACTGAAGCTTTCTTT. Encoded protein: CASSEAGNTEAFF.

V is TRBV7-6 and J is TRBJ2-7; 7 bases line up with TRBD2. J was trimmed by 7 bases and V by 1 base; bases with no gene match: 1. Germline V lookup: CDR1 SGHVS, CDR2 FNYEAQ. The CDR3 is 12 residues long. The DNA for the CDR3 is TGTGCCAGCAGCTTAGACGGGGGGGAGCAGTACTTC. Protein sequence: CASSLDGGEQYF.

There are a few counts of this clone. The V call is TRBV7-2, the J call TRBJ1-2; TRBD1 is a possible D gene (6 bases). The CDR3 is made up of 14 amino acids. Looked up from germline, CDR1 is SGHTA and CDR2 is FQGNSA. Trimming cost V 5 bases and J 6 bases, with 16 bases left between them. CDR3 sequence (DNA): TGTGCCAGCAGCCTAAAAACAGGGCGGGATGGCTACACCTTC. This codes for CASSLKTGRDGYTF.

CDR3 sequence reads: CASQREDTQYF. For the CDR3, the DNA is TGTGCCAGCCAGCGGGAAGATACGCAGTATTTT. The V gene is TRBV6-5, the J gene TRBJ2-3; TRBD2 matches 7 bases. V trimming: 8 bases; J trimming: 5 bases; junction bases outside the gene matches: 1. This CDR3 comprises 11 residues. Germline CDR1 reads MNHEY; CDR2 reads SVGAGI.

This clone was counted a single time. The CDR3 bases are TGTGCCAGCAAGGAGGGGGGGATTAACACTGAAGCTTTCTTT. Translation gives CASKEGGINTEAFF. V and J are TRBV6-6 and TRBJ1-1; D might be TRBD1 (6 bases). Germline lookup yields CDR1 MNHNY and CDR2 SVGAGI (reference sequence). The CDR3 extends over 14 amino acids. The V end lost 7 bases, the J end lost 2 bases, and 14 bases lay between the germline ends.